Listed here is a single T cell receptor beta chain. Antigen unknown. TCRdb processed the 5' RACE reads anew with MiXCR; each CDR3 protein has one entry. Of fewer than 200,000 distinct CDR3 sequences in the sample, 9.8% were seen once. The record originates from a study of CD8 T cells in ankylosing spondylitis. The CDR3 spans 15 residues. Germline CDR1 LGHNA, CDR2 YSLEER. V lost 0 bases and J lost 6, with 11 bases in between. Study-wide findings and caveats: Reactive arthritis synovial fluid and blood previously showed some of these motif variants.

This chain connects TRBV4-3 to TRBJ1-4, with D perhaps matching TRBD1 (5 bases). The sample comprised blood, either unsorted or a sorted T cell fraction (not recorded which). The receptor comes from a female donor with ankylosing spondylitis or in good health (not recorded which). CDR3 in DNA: TGCGCCAGCAGCCAAGAGCCAGGGTCAGATGAAAAACTGTTTTTT. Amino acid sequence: CASSQEPGSDEKLFF.